What follows are 23 T cell receptor beta chains derived from one specimen sequenced in a study of TIL therapy for anti-PD-1-resistant metastatic lung cancer. As for time point: pre-treatment sample, taken before nivolumab and TIL therapy. Sequencing used immunoSEQ v3. Data came from immunoSEQ multiplex PCR; TCRdb stores just in-frame clones and leaves some out. The table lists 36,000 or so clones, more than 60% of them singletons. Here the sequenced sample was blood, taken at baseline. The receptors originated from a person aged 25 to 85 with non-small cell lung cancer.

The chain is built from TRBV6-6 and TRBJ1-5; tentatively, D is TRBD1 (5 bases). V lost 4 bases to trimming and J lost 8 bases, with 15 bases between them. The germline V gene has CDR1 MNHNY and CDR2 SVGAGI (reference sequence). The CDR3 covers 14 residues. This chain's CDR3 is CASSFFGGSEPQHF. CDR3 bases: TGTGCCAGCAGTTTTTTTGGGGGTTCTGAGCCCCAGCATTTT.

This clone was seen a handful of times. The genes are TRBV16 and TRBJ2-6; D remains unclear. CDR1 and CDR2 from the germline V gene are KGHSY and FQNENV. Trimming stripped 4 bases from V and 0 bases from J, with 4 bases between. The CDR3 is made up of 14 amino acids. The CDR3 spells CASSPPSGANVLTF. The DNA for the CDR3 is TGTGCCAGCAGCCCCCCCTCTGGGGCCAACGTCCTGACTTTC. The variable domain in full, with the rest retrieved from reference TRBV16 and TRBJ2-6, is GEEVAQTPKHLVRGEGQKAKLYCAPIKGHSYVFWYQQVLKNEFKFLISFQNENVFDETGMPKERFSAKCLPNSPCSLEIQATKLEDSAVYFCASSPPSGANVLTFGAGSRLTVL.

This chain joins TRBV7-9 and TRBJ1-5; D possibly corresponds to TRBD1 (5 bases). V lost 5 bases, J lost 0 bases, and 11 bases lay in between. Germline V gives CDR1 SEHNR, CDR2 FQNEAQ (reference sequence). CDR3 size: 15 residues. The CDR3 spells CASSPPGTSNQPQHF. CDR3 in DNA: TGTGCCAGCAGCCCCCCCGGGACTAGCAATCAGCCCCAGCATTTT. The entire variable domain, with the rest obtained from reference TRBV7-9 and TRBJ1-5, is as follows: DTGVSQNPRHKITKRGQNVTFRCDPISEHNRLYWYRQTLGQGPEFLTYFQNEAQLEKSRLLSDRFSAERPKGSFSTLEIQRTEQGDSAMYLCASSPPGTSNQPQHFGDGTRLSIL.

The chain links TRBV14 to TRBJ2-1; 10 bases fit TRBD2. The germline CDR1 and CDR2 sequences are SGHDN and FVKESK. The CDR3 consists of 16 residues. J was trimmed by 3 bases and V by 4 bases; bases with no gene match: 6. CDR3 bases: TGTGCCAGCAGCCTCATAGCGGGAGGATTCTACAATGAGCAGTTCTTC. This codes for CASSLIAGGFYNEQFF.

In its sample, this clone was seen once. The chain joins TRBV28 to TRBJ2-7; possibly TRBD2 for D (5 bases). CDR1 is MDHEN, CDR2 SYDVKM, per germline. Trimming took off 6 bases at V and 7 bases at J, with 16 bases between the two ends. There are 13 residues in the CDR3. CDR3 in amino acids: CASSPPTGVEQYF. CDR3 coding DNA: TGTGCCAGCAGCCCCCCCACCGGGGTAGAGCAGTACTTC. Full variable domain (outside the CDR3, taken from reference TRBV28 and TRBJ2-7): DVKVTQSSRYLVKRTGEKVFLECVQDMDHENMFWYRQDPGLGLRLIYFSYDVKMKEKGDIPEGYSVSREKKERFSLILESASTNQTSMYLCASSPPTGVEQYFGPGTRLTVT.

The CDR3, as DNA: TGTGCCAGTAGTATAATAGACAGCGGGTACAATGAGCAGTTCTTC. This encodes CASSIIDSGYNEQFF. The chain employs TRBV19 and TRBJ2-1; possible D gene TRBD2, 6 bases. The CDR3 sequence is 15 residues long. Trimming took 2 bases from V and 4 from J, leaving 12 bases between them. Germline V gene sequence: CDR1 LNHDA, CDR2 SQIVND (reference sequence).

The chain uses TRBV28 and TRBJ1-2; D not certain. V gave up 2 bases and J gave up 5 bases, with 6 bases separating them. The germline V gene has CDR1 MDHEN and CDR2 SYDVKM. This CDR3 is built from 12 residues. The CDR3 nucleotides read TGTGCCAGCAGTTTAGCCGGTTATGGCTACACCTTC. Amino acids: CASSLAGYGYTF.

The chain couples TRBV11-2 to TRBJ1-1; D ambiguous. CDR3 length: 13 residues. Between the trimmed V and J ends, which lost 7 bases and 5 bases, there was a span of 14 bases. Germline V lookup: CDR1 SGHAT, CDR2 FQNNGV. The CDR3 nucleotides are TGTGCCAGCAATATTGCCTTTGGGACTGAAGCTTTCTTT. Translated, it gives CASNIAFGTEAFF.

The chain links TRBV30 to TRBJ2-5; 11 bases align to TRBD2. The CDR3 runs to 15 residues. Germline CDR1 reads GTSNPN; CDR2 reads SVGIG (reference sequence). V shed 0 bases, J shed 6 bases, and the junction held 6 bases outside the gene matches. CDR3 in amino acids: CAWSVGLAGRQTQYF. DNA of the CDR3: TGTGCCTGGAGTGTTGGACTAGCGGGTCGACAGACCCAGTACTTC.

This clone was seen only once. The chain joins TRBV19 to TRBJ2-7; D not certain. Germline V gives CDR1 LNHDA, CDR2 SQIVND (reference sequence). The CDR3 loop spans 12 amino acids. The V end was cut by 5 bases, the J end by 5 bases, with 10 bases between. Written as DNA, the CDR3 is TGTGCCAGTAGTTGGGGTAAGAACGAGCAGTACTTC. This encodes CASSWGKNEQYF.

The chain carries TRBV2 and TRBJ2-3; a possible D gene is TRBD2 (6 bases). V lost 6 bases, J lost 6 bases, and 10 bases lay in between. Looked up from germline, CDR1 is SNHLY and CDR2 is FYNNEI. The CDR3 is made up of 12 amino acids. DNA for the CDR3: TGTGCCAGCAGCTTGGGGAGGGATACGCAGTATTTT. Translating gives CASSLGRDTQYF.

This sequence joins TRBV18 and TRBJ1-2; TRBD1 matches 11 bases. The CDR3 runs to 16 residues. Losses at the gene ends were 0 bases for V and 8 bases for J; bases not matched to a gene: 8. Per the germline V gene, CDR1 is KGHSH and CDR2 is LQKENI. In DNA form, the CDR3 reads TGTGCCAGCTCACCACCTTGGACAGGGGGCTCTGGGGGCTACACCTTC. Translated: CASSPPWTGGSGGYTF.

This clone was found once. This chain links TRBV4-3 with TRBJ2-2; TRBD2 matches 8 bases. With V trimmed by 1 base and J by 5 bases, 9 bases remained unmatched. Germline lookup yields CDR1 LGHNA and CDR2 YSLEER. This CDR3 region has 17 residues. CDR3 loop: CASSQVIAGSLTGELFF. For the CDR3, the DNA is TGCGCCAGCAGCCAAGTTATAGCGGGATCTTTGACCGGGGAGCTGTTTTTT.

J is TRBJ1-2 and V is TRBV4-3, with 10 bases identical to TRBD1. CDR3 size: 15 residues. V gave up 8 bases and J gave up 7 bases; unmatched junction bases: 13. The germline V gene encodes CDR1 LGHNA and CDR2 YSLEER. CDR3 DNA sequence: TGCGCCAGCGGACAGACCGGGACAGGGGTAGGTGGCTACACCTTC. Encoded protein: CASGQTGTGVGGYTF.

This clone showed up just once. V is TRBV11-2 and J is TRBJ2-3; TRBD2 matches at 9 bases. CDR3 length: 15 residues. CDR1 and CDR2 (germline): SGHAT, FQNNGV. Trimming cost V 1 base and J 6 bases; bases outside gene matches: 5. For the CDR3, the DNA is TGTGCCAGCAGCTTAGTTGCGGGGGGGCTGGATACGCAGTATTTT. Protein: CASSLVAGGLDTQYF.

The J gene is TRBJ2-7, the V gene TRBV7-2; 7 bases are a match to TRBD1. The J segment lost 7 bases and the V segment lost 1 base, leaving 4 bases of the junction unmatched. This CDR3 has 13 residues. Germline V lookup: CDR1 SGHTA, CDR2 FQGNSA. The CDR3 protein is CASSLVRGQEQYF. The CDR3 nucleotides read TGTGCCAGCAGCTTAGTAAGGGGGCAGGAGCAGTACTTC.

The chain has TRBV28 and TRBJ2-7; possibly TRBD1 or TRBD2 for D (7 bases each). V was pared by 5 bases and J by 9 bases, with 20 bases between. The CDR3 length is 14 residues. Per germline, CDR1 MDHEN and CDR2 SYDVKM. The DNA of the CDR3 is TGTGCCAGCAGTCTTCAGGGGGGGCCCAGTGCGCAGTACTTC. It is translated as CASSLQGGPSAQYF. Supplemented by reference TRBV28 and TRBJ2-7, the full variable domain reads DVKVTQSSRYLVKRTGEKVFLECVQDMDHENMFWYRQDPGLGLRLIYFSYDVKMKEKGDIPEGYSVSREKKERFSLILESASTNQTSMYLCASSLQGGPSAQYFGPGTRLTVT.

This chain links TRBV9 with TRBJ2-3, with D possibly TRBD2 on 7 matching bases. The V end was cut by 0 bases, the J end by 6 bases, with 17 bases between. This CDR3 has 16 amino acids. Germline CDR1 SGDLS, CDR2 YYNGEE. CDR3 in amino acids: CASSVVSRGPGDTQYF. The CDR3, as DNA: TGTGCCAGCAGCGTAGTATCGCGGGGGCCGGGGGATACGCAGTATTTT. The variable domain in full, completed from reference TRBV9 and TRBJ2-3, reads DSGVTQTPKHLITATGQRVTLRCSPRSGDLSVYWYQQSLDQGLQFLIQYYNGEERAKGNILERFSAQQFPDLHSELNLSSLELGDSALYFCASSVVSRGPGDTQYFGPGTRLTVL.

J is TRBJ2-3 and V is TRBV4-3; D is perhaps TRBD1 or TRBD2 (5 bases each). Germline V gene sequence: CDR1 LGHNA, CDR2 YSLEER. V was cut by 1 base and J by 2 bases, with 10 bases left in between. This CDR3 region has 15 residues. This CDR3 reads CASSQGDALTDTQYF. For the CDR3, the DNA is TGCGCCAGCAGCCAAGGGGACGCCCTCACAGATACGCAGTATTTT.

This sequence joins TRBV7-2 and TRBJ1-3; D unresolved. Trimming took off 0 bases at V and 3 bases at J, with 9 bases between the two ends. This CDR3 has 15 residues. The V gene's germline CDR1 is SGHTA and CDR2 FQGNSA. CDR3 region: CASSLAPEVGNTIYF. DNA for the CDR3: TGTGCCAGCAGCTTAGCGCCAGAGGTTGGAAACACCATATATTTT.

CDR3 sequence: CASSIVTQETQYF. CDR3 in DNA: TGTGCCAGCAGTATTGTGACTCAAGAGACCCAGTACTTC. The V gene is TRBV7-7, the J gene TRBJ2-5; D gene unclear. The germline CDR1 and CDR2 sequences are SSHAT and FNYEAQ (reference sequence). The CDR3 is 13 residues long. V gave up 6 bases and J gave up 2 bases, with 10 bases separating them.

This chain joins TRBV18 and TRBJ2-4; tentative D call: TRBD2 (6 bases). CDR3 length equals 13 residues. Per the germline V gene, CDR1 is KGHSH and CDR2 is LQKENI. V lost 3 bases, J lost 8 bases, and 11 bases lay in between. CDR3 loop: CASSPQGGDIQYF. CDR3 nucleotides: TGTGCCAGCTCACCGCAAGGAGGGGACATTCAGTACTTC.

This sequence joins TRBV29-1 and TRBJ2-7; the D is unclear. Germline CDR1 and CDR2: SQVTM and ANQGSEA. The germline V and J ends were trimmed by 1 base and 3 bases, with 7 bases remaining between them. The CDR3 is 12 residues long. CDR3 amino acids: CSVEVTLYEQYF. In nucleotides, the CDR3 is TGCAGCGTTGAAGTCACTCTCTACGAGCAGTACTTC.